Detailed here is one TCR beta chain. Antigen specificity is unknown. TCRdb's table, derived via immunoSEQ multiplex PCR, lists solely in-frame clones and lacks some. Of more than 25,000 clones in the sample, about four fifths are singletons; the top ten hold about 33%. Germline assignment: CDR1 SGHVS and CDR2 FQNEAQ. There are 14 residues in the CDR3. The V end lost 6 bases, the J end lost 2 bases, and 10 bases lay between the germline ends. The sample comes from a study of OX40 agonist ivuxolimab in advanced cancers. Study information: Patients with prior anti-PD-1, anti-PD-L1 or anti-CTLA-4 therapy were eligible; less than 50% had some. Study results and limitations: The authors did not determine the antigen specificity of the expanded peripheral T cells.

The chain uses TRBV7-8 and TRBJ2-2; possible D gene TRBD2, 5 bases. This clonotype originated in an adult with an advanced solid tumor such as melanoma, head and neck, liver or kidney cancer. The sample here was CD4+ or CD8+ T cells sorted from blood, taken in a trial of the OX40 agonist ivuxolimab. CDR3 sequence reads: CASSLRANTGELFF. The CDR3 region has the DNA TGTGCCAGCAGTTTGCGGGCCAACACCGGGGAGCTGTTTTTT.